This TCR beta chain was sequenced for a study of shared clonotypes between healthy human individuals. Study summary: In total, the donors were two women and a few men aged 18 to 49.

The CDR3 has 15 residues. Germline V gene data show CDR1 as MNHNS and CDR2 as SASEGT. After removal of 4 bases from V and 0 bases from J, the junction contained 2 bases not matched to a gene. Several immunoSEQ 96-well plates shared each subset's DNA, each plate a replicate. As originally analysed: ImmunoSEQ output held junction-only sequences without quality scores, so filtering differed. The table came from immunoSEQ multiplex PCR; TCRdb's copy has only in-frame clones and leaves some out. V and J calls and clone size come straight from that table; D and trimming were deduced from the DNA. The data hold around 2.1 million clones, with about 93% observed a single time. Remarks on this clone: The sample carries other DNA sequences with the same CDR3.

The naive CD8 fraction comprised CD45RO-negative cells positively selected for CCR7 and excluded terminally differentiated effector memory CD45RA+ cells. The V call is TRBV6-1, the J call TRBJ2-1; 8 nucleotides line up with TRBD2. The material sequenced was naive CD8+ T cells from PBMCs. This receptor was taken from a man aged 18 to 29 in good health. Some clones in this sample may be carry-over from other donors' samples. The CDR3 sequence is CASSVSGSSYNEQFF. The DNA of the CDR3 is TGTGCCAGCAGTGTCAGCGGGAGCTCCTACAATGAGCAGTTCTTC.